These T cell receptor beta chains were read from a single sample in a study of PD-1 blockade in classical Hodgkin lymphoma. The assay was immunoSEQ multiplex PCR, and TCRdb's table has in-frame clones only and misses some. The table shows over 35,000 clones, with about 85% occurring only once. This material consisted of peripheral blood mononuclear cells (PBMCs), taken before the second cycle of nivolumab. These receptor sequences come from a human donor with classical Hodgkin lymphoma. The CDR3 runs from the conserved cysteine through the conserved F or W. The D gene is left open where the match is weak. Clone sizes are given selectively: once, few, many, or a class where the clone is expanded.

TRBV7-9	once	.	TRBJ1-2	TGTGCCAGCAGCTTAGCGCACGCAGGCGGACGGATCTATGGCTACACCTTC	CASSLAHAGGRIYGYTF
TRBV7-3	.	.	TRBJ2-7	TGTGCCAGCAGCTTATTATACGAGCAGTACTTC	CASSLLYEQYF
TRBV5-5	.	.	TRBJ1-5	TGTGCCAGCAGCACGGGATCATTGGAGCCCCAGCATTTT	CASSTGSLEPQHF
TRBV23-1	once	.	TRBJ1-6	TGCGCCAGCAGTCAATCTGGCAGGTCCTATAATTCACCCCTCCACTTT	CASSQSGRSYNSPLHF
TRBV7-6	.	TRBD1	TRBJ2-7	TGTGCCAGCAGCCCAACCGGACAGGGTAGGACCTACGAGCAGTACTTC	CASSPTGQGRTYEQYF
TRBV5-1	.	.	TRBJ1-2	TGCGCCAGCAGTTCTAAAGGGCGAGGGGACTATGGCTACACCTTC	CASSSKGRGDYGYTF
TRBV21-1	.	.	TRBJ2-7	TGTGCCAGAGGGGGACTAGCGGGAGGCGAGCACTCCTACGAGCAGTACTTC	CARGGLAGGEHSYEQYF
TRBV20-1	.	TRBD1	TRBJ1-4	TGCAGTGCGTTACAGGGGGCGAAACTGTTTTTT	CSALQGAKLFF
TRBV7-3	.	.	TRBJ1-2	TGTGCCAGCAGCTCCCCGGGGGAGGACTATGGCTACACCTTC	CASSSPGEDYGYTF
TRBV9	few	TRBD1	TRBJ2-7	TGTGCCAGCAGCGTAGCAGGGACAGCTTCCTACGAGCAGTACTTC	CASSVAGTASYEQYF
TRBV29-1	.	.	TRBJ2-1	TGCAGCGTTGGAGACAGTGGGAAGGGAGGGTTCTTC	CSVGDSGKGGFF
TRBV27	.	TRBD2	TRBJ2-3	TGTGCCAGCAGTTACCTAGCGGGAGGGCGCACAGATACGCAGTATTTT	CASSYLAGGRTDTQYF
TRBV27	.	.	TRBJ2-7	TGTGCCAGCGGGGGGCGCAAGCAGTACTTC	CASGGRKQYF
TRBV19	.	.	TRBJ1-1	TGTGCCAGTAGTCTTATCAGGGGACGAAACACTGAAGCTTTCTTT	CASSLIRGRNTEAFF
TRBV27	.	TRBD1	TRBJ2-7	TGTGCCAGCAGTTTCCCGGACAGGCCCTACGAGCAGTACTTC	CASSFPDRPYEQYF